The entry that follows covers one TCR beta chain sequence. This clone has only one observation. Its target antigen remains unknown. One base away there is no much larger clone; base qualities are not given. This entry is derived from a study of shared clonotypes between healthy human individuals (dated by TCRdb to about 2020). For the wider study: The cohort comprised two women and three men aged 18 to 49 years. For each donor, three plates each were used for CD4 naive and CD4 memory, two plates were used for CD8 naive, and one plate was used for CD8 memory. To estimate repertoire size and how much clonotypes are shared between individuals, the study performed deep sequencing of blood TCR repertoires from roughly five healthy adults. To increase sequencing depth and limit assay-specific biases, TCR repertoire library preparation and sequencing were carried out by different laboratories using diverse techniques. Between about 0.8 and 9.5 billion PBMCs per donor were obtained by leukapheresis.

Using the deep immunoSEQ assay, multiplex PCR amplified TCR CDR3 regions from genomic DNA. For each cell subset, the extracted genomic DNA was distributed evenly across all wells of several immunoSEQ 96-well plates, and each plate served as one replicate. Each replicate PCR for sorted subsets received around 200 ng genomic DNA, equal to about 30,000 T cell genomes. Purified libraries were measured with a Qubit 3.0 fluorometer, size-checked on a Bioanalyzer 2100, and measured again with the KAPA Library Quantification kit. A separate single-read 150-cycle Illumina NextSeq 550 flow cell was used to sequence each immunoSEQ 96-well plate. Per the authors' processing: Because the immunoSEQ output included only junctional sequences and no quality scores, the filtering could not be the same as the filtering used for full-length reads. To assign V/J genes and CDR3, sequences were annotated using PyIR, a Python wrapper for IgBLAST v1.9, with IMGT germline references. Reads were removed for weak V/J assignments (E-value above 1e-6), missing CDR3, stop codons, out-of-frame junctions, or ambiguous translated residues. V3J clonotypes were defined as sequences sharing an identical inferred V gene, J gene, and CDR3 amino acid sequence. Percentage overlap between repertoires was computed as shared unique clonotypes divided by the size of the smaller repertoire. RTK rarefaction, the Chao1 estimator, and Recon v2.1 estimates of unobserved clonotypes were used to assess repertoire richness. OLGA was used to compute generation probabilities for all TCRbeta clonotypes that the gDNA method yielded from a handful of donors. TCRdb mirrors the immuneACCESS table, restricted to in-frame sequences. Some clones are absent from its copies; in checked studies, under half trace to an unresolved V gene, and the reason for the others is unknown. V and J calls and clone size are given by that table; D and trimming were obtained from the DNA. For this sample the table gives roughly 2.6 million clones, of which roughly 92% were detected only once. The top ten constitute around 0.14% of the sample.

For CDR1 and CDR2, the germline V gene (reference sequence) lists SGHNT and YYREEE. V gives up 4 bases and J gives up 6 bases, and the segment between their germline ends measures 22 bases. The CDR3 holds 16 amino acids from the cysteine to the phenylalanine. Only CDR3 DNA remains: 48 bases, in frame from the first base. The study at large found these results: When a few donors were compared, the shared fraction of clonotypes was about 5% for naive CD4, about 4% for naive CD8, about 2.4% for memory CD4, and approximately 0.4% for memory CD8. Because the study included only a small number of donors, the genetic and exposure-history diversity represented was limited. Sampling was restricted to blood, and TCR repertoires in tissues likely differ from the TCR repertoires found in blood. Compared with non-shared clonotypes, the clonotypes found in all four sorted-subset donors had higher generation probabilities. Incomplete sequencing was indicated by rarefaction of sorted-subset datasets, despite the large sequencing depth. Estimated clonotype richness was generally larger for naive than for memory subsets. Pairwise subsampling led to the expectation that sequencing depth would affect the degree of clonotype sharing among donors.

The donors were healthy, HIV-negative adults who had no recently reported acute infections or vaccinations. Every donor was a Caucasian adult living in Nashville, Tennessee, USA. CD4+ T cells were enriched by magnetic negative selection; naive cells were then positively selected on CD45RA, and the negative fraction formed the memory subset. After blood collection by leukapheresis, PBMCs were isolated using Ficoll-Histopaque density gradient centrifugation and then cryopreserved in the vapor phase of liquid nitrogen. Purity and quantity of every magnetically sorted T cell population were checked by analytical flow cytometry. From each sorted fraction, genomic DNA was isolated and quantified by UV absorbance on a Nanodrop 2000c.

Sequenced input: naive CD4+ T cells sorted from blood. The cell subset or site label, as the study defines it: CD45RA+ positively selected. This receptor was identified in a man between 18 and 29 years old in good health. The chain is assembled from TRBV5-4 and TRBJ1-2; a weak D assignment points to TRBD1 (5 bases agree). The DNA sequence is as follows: TGTGCCAGCAGCAAGGAGGTGGCCAGGGATTTGAATGGCTACACCTTC. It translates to CASSKEVARDLNGYTF.